Listed below are T cell receptor beta chains from one sample, sequenced in a study of T cells in Graves' hyperthyroidism and ophthalmopathy. MiXCR was run by TCRdb on the multiplex PCR reads, yielding one entry per CDR3 protein. The sample gives about 530,000 distinct CDR3 sequences, more than 15% of which show up once; around 17% is in the top ten. Sample: blood. The receptors were sampled from a woman between 18 and 30 years old with Graves' ophthalmopathy. The CDR3 runs from the conserved cysteine through the conserved F or W. D genes are given only for firm matches. For some rows the clone size is stated as once, few or many, or as a class when expanded; others skip it.

D gene: TRBD1; J gene: TRBJ2-7; clone size: -; V gene: TRBV6-1; CDR3 length: 15; CDR3 DNA: TGTGCCAGCAGTGAATGGGGGACAGGGGACTACGAGCAGTACTTC; CDR3 protein: CASSEWGTGDYEQYF
D gene: -; J gene: TRBJ2-5; clone size: -; V gene: TRBV18; CDR3 length: 13; CDR3 DNA: TGTGCCAGCTCACCACAGAGCCAAGAGACCCAGTACTTC; CDR3 protein: CASSPQSQETQYF
D gene: TRBD2; J gene: TRBJ2-5; clone size: -; V gene: TRBV7-6; CDR3 length: 18; CDR3 DNA: TGTGCCAGCAGCCAAGGACTAGCGGGAGGGAGTACCCAAGAGACCCAGTACTTC; CDR3 protein: CASSQGLAGGSTQETQYF
D gene: TRBD2; J gene: TRBJ2-7; clone size: few; V gene: TRBV6-5; CDR3 length: 17; CDR3 DNA: TGTGCCAGCAGTTACTTACCCCTACGGGGGGGCTTTTACGAGCAGTACTTC; CDR3 protein: CASSYLPLRGGFYEQYF
D gene: TRBD1; J gene: TRBJ1-1; clone size: many; V gene: TRBV2; CDR3 length: 15; CDR3 DNA: TGTGCCAGCAGCCAAAGGACAGGGCAGGGTGGTGAAGCTTTCTTT; CDR3 protein: CASSQRTGQGGEAFF
D gene: TRBD2; J gene: TRBJ2-5; clone size: few; V gene: TRBV9; CDR3 length: 14; CDR3 DNA: TGTGCCAGCAGCGTATCTAGCGGTCGAGAGACCCAGTACTTC; CDR3 protein: CASSVSSGRETQYF
D gene: -; J gene: TRBJ2-2; clone size: many; V gene: TRBV29-1; CDR3 length: 13; CDR3 DNA: TGCAGCGTTGGGACAGCGAACACCGGGGAGCTGTTTTTT; CDR3 protein: CSVGTANTGELFF
D gene: -; J gene: TRBJ2-3; clone size: once; V gene: TRBV6-2/TRBV6-3; CDR3 length: 16; CDR3 DNA: TGTGCCAGCAGTGCCTATACAGGGACTAGCACAGATACGCAGTATTTT; CDR3 protein: CASSAYTGTSTDTQYF
D gene: TRBD2; J gene: TRBJ2-3; clone size: many; V gene: TRBV20-1; CDR3 length: 16; CDR3 DNA: TGCAGTGCTAGTGGACTAGCGGGAGATGCGACAGATACGCAGTATTTT; CDR3 protein: CSASGLAGDATDTQYF
D gene: -; J gene: TRBJ2-1; clone size: many; V gene: TRBV27; CDR3 length: 11; CDR3 DNA: TGTGCCAGCAGTTTAAGGCAGGAGCAGTTCTTC; CDR3 protein: CASSLRQEQFF
D gene: -; J gene: TRBJ1-1; clone size: many; V gene: TRBV18; CDR3 length: 12; CDR3 DNA: TGTGCCAGCTCACCTGTTGGCGCTGAAGCTTTCTTT; CDR3 protein: CASSPVGAEAFF
D gene: -; J gene: TRBJ2-1; clone size: many; V gene: TRBV2; CDR3 length: 12; CDR3 DNA: TGTGCCAGCATGTACGGACAGAATGAGCAGTTCTTC; CDR3 protein: CASMYGQNEQFF
D gene: TRBD1; J gene: TRBJ1-2; clone size: many; V gene: TRBV6-2/TRBV6-3; CDR3 length: 16; CDR3 DNA: TGTGCCAGCAGTTACTTGCCGGGACAGACTAGCTATGGCTACACCTTC; CDR3 protein: CASSYLPGQTSYGYTF
D gene: -; J gene: TRBJ1-1; clone size: many; V gene: TRBV18; CDR3 length: 15; CDR3 DNA: TGTGCCAGCTCGGGACCGGGGGTTAGGGACACTGAAGCTTTCTTT; CDR3 protein: CASSGPGVRDTEAFF
D gene: -; J gene: TRBJ1-1; clone size: many; V gene: TRBV10-3; CDR3 length: 13; CDR3 DNA: TGTGCCCTTAGAGGACAGTTGAACACTGAAGCTTTCTTT; CDR3 protein: CALRGQLNTEAFF
D gene: -; J gene: TRBJ1-6; clone size: many; V gene: TRBV9; CDR3 length: 14; CDR3 DNA: TGTGCCAGCAGCGTAGCGGGGAAGGATTCACCCCTCCACTTT; CDR3 protein: CASSVAGKDSPLHF
D gene: -; J gene: TRBJ2-2; clone size: -; V gene: TRBV3-1; CDR3 length: 14; CDR3 DNA: TGTGCCAGCAGCCAAGATCCAGGGGTCGGGGAGCTGTTTTTT; CDR3 protein: CASSQDPGVGELFF
D gene: -; J gene: TRBJ2-1; clone size: -; V gene: TRBV7-9; CDR3 length: 15; CDR3 DNA: TGTGCCAGCAGCCCCGACAGGTGGACCCACCATGAGCAGTTCTTC; CDR3 protein: CASSPDRWTHHEQFF
D gene: -; J gene: TRBJ1-1; clone size: many; V gene: TRBV6-2/TRBV6-3; CDR3 length: 15; CDR3 DNA: TGTGCCAGCAGGTCGGGGACGAAGGGTAACACTGAAGCTTTCTTT; CDR3 protein: CASRSGTKGNTEAFF